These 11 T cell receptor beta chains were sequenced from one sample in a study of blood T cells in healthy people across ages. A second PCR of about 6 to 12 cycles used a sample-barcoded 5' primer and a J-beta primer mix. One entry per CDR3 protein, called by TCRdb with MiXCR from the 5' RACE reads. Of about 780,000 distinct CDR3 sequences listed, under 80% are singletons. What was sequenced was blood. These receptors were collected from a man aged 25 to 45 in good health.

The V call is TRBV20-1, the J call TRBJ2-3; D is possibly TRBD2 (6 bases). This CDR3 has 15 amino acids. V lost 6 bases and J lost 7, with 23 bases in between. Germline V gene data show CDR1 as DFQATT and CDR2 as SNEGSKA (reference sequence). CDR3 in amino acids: CSAPRQAGSPNTQYF. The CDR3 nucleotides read TGCAGTGCCCCCCGGCAAGCGGGCTCCCCTAATACGCAGTATTTT.

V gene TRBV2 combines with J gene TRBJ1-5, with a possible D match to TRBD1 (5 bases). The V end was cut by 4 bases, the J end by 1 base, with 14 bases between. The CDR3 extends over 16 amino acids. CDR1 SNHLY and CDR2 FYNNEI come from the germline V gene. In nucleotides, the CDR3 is TGTGCCAGCAGTGCTGCAGCTGACAGCAGCAATCAGCCCCAGCATTTT. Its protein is CASSAAADSSNQPQHF.

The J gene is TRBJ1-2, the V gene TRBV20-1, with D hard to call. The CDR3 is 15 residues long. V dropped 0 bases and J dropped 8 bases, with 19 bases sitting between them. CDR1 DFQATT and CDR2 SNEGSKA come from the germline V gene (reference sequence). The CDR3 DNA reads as TGCAGTGCTAGAGATTTGAGGGAGGTAAAGGGCGGCTACACCTTC. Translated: CSARDLREVKGGYTF.

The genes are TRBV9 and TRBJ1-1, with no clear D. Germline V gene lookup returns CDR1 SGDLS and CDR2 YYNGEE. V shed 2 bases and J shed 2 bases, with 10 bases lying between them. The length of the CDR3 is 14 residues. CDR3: CASSVWTENTEAFF. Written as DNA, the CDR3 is TGTGCCAGCAGCGTTTGGACGGAAAACACTGAAGCTTTCTTT.

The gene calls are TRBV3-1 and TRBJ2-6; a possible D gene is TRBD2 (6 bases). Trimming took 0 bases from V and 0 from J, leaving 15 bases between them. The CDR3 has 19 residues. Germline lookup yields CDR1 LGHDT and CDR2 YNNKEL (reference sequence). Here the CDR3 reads CASSQDWVGGFSGANVLTF. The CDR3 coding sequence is TGTGCCAGCAGCCAAGATTGGGTGGGAGGCTTCTCTGGGGCCAACGTCCTGACTTTC.

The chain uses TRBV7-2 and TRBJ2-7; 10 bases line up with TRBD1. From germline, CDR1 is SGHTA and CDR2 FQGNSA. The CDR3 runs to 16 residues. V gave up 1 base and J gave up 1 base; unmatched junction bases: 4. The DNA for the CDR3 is TGTGCCAGCAGCTTAGGGGGACAGGGGTTTTCCTACGAGCAGTACTTC. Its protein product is CASSLGGQGFSYEQYF.

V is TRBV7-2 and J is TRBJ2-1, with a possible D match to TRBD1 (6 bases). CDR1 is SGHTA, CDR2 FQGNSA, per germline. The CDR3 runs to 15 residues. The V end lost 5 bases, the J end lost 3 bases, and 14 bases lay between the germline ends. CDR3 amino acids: CASSPVGTNYNEQFF. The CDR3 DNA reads TGTGCCAGCAGCCCGGTGGGGACAAACTACAATGAGCAGTTCTTC.

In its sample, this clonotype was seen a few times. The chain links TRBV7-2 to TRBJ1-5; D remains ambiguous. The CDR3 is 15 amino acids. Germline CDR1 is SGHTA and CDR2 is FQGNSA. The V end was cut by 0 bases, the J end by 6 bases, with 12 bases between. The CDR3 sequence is CASSLAVAEGQPQHF. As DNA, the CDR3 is TGTGCCAGCAGCTTAGCGGTCGCCGAAGGTCAGCCCCAGCATTTT.

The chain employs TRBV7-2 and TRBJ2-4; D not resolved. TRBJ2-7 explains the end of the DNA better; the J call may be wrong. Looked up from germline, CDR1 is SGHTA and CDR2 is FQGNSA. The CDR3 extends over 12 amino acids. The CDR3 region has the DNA TGTGCCAGCAGCTTAATGCGTGGCGAGCAGTACTTC. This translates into CASSLMRGEQYF.

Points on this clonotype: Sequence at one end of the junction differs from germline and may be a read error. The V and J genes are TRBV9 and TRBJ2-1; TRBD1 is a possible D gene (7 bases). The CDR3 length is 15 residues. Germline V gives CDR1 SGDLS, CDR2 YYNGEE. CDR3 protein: CASSVGGGGYNGQFF. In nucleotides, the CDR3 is TGTGCCAGCAGCGTAGGTGGAGGGGGCTACAATGGGCAGTTCTTC. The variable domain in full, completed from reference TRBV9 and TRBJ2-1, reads DSGVTQTPKHLITATGQRVTLRCSPRSGDLSVYWYQQSLDQGLQFLIQYYNGEERAKGNILERFSAQQFPDLHSELNLSSLELGDSALYFCASSVGGGGYNGQFFGPGTRLTVL.

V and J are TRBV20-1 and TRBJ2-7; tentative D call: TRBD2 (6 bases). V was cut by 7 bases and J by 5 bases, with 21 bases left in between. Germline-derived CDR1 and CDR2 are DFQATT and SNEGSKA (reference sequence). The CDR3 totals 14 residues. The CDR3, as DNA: TGCAGTGTGACGGCCCTAAAAAGGAGGGACGAGCAGTACTTC. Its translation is CSVTALKRRDEQYF.